Listed here are 22 T cell receptor beta chains from one sample, sequenced in a study of tissue T cells after allogeneic stem cell transplantation. Clones were sequenced by immunoSEQ multiplex PCR, and TCRdb holds only the in-frame ones, with some missing. The data show 7,500 to 9,000 clones, with 35% to 40% seen just once and about 5% held by the top ten. Sample time point: mouse harvest day 14 after allogeneic transplant. Mouse grafts combined 10^7 T-cell-depleted bone marrow cells with 10^6 splenic CD5+ T cells. Specimen: skin. Receptors originate from a female BALB/c mouse given C57BL/6 T cells with graft-versus-host disease after an allogeneic hematopoietic cell transplant.

For this clone: Germline and genes: mouse. Sequencing ends 1 residue short of the CDR3 end; the germline J gene provides the rest. The chain has TRBV23 and TRBJ2-5; the table's TRBD1 call for D was not verified on the DNA. This CDR3 is 15 amino acids long. Germline V lookup: CDR1 KGHTA, CDR2 FQNQQP. CDR3 loop: CSSSQGTGGQDTQYF. The part of the CDR3 DNA that was read is TGCTCCAGCAGTCAAGGGACAGGGGGACAAGACACCCAGTAC.

About this clone itself: These gene names are mouse names. The read comes to an end 1 residue before the CDR3 does, leaving the germline J gene to fill in the end. This sequence joins TRBV26 and TRBJ1-4, with D maybe TRBD1 (5 bases). The germline V gene has CDR1 KGHPV and CDR2 FQNQEV (reference sequence). This CDR3 is 14 amino acids long. V dropped 3 bases and J dropped 2 bases, with 7 bases sitting between them. The CDR3 protein is CASSLWTSNERLFF. The CDR3 bases that were read are TGTGCCAGCAGTCTCTGGACATCCAACGAAAGATTATTT.

This clone was recorded a few times. Mouse gene names apply. Incomplete CDR3 DNA: TGCTCCAGCAGTCAATCGGGACAGGGGGCAGAAACGCTGTAT. Protein product: CSSSQSGQGAETLY. The CDR3 in full is CSSSQSGQGAETLYF. This chain links TRBV23 with TRBJ2-3; the D call TRBD1 from the table was never checked on the DNA. The read terminates 1 residue before the CDR3 end, so the remaining end is supplied by the germline J gene. Germline V gene lookup returns CDR1 KGHTA and CDR2 FQNQQP. The CDR3 is 15 amino acids.

This clone appeared a single time. Genes here carry mouse names. The read terminates 1 residue ahead of where the CDR3 ends, so the germline J gene completes it. This rearrangement joins TRBV3 to TRBJ2-2; 11 bases align to TRBD2. The V gene's germline CDR1 is SNHLY and CDR2 FYNGKV (reference sequence). V dropped 5 bases and J dropped 1; count of bases not matched to a gene: 0. The CDR3 contains 15 residues. Here the CDR3 reads CASSGLGGNTGQLYF. CDR3 DNA (partial): TGTGCCAGCAGCGGACTGGGGGGAAACACCGGGCAGCTCTAC.

On this clone: The gene names here belong to mouse. Other DNA sequences from this sample encode an identical CDR3 as well. The CDR3 reads CASSLWGPQNTLYF. The DNA read from the CDR3 is TGTGCCAGCAGTCTCTGGGGGCCTCAAAACACCTTGTAC. This chain joins TRBV26 and TRBJ2-4; D possibly corresponds to TRBD2 (7 bases). The read gets to within 1 residue of the CDR3 end, and the germline J gene fills in the rest. The CDR3 totals 14 residues. Germline CDR1 reads KGHPV; CDR2 reads FQNQEV (reference sequence). V shed 3 bases and J shed 2 bases, with 9 bases lying between them.

Turning to this clone: The genes and germline here are from mouse. The read terminates 1 residue before the CDR3 end, so the remaining end is supplied by the germline J gene. This sample also contains other DNA sequences that code for the same CDR3. This chain joins TRBV12-2 and TRBJ2-3; 13 bases map to TRBD2. Germline trimming cut 2 bases from V and 3 bases from J; bases unmatched to any gene: 1. The germline V gene encodes CDR1 SGHLS and CDR2 HYDKME. The length of the CDR3 is 15 residues. Incomplete CDR3 DNA: TGTGCCAGCTCTCCGGACTGGGGGGGCGCAGAAACGCTGTAT. This sequence encodes CASSPDWGGAETLY. The CDR3 in full is CASSPDWGGAETLYF.

On this clone: Gene names denote mouse genes. The CDR3 end lies 1 residue beyond the end of the read and is filled in from the germline J gene. This chain connects TRBV12-1 to TRBJ2-7; D is perhaps TRBD2 (7 bases). Trimming took 6 bases from V and 0 from J, leaving 17 bases between them. This CDR3 has 15 residues. CDR1 SGHSN and CDR2 HYEKVE come from the germline V gene. The CDR3 here is CASAREGGVSYEQYF. The CDR3 DNA, read in part, is TGTGCCAGCGCGCGGGAGGGGGGGGTCTCCTATGAACAGTAC.

On this clone: Mouse gene names and germline throughout. The sequenced part of the CDR3 DNA is TGTGCCAGCAGTCCGGCTAACAACCAGGCTCCGCTT. Residues: CASSPANNQAPL. The whole CDR3 protein is CASSPANNQAPLF. V usage is TRBV26 and J usage is TRBJ1-5, with D unclear. The read ends 1 residue before the CDR3 terminus; that terminus is restored from the germline J gene. V shed 4 bases and J shed 0 bases, with 4 bases lying between them. This CDR3 has 13 amino acids. Germline CDR1 KGHPV, CDR2 FQNQEV (reference sequence).

On this clone: Gene names are mouse gene names. The CDR3 is cut off 1 residue early in the read; its end comes from the germline J gene. This chain joins TRBV3 and TRBJ1-3; TRBD1 aligns across 11 bases. CDR3 length: 16 residues. Looked up from germline, CDR1 is SNHLY and CDR2 is FYNGKV (reference sequence). The V gene end was trimmed by 1 base and the J gene end by 2 bases; junction bases not matched to a gene: 1. The sequenced part of the CDR3 DNA is TGTGCCAGCAGCTTAGGGGGACAGGGGGCTGGAAATACGCTCTAT. Protein product: CASSLGGQGAGNTLY. In full, the CDR3 reads CASSLGGQGAGNTLYF.

On this clone: Here the gene names and germline are mouse. The CDR3 extends 1 residue past the end of the read, so its final part is completed from the germline J gene. This specimen includes other DNA sequences encoding the same CDR3. The genes are TRBV3 and TRBJ2-7; 11 bases line up with TRBD2. The CDR3 totals 14 residues. The V and J ends lost 3 bases and 3 bases, in that order; junction bases with no gene match: 1. Germline values: CDR1 SNHLY, CDR2 FYNGKV (reference sequence). Incomplete CDR3 DNA: TGTGCCAGCAGCTTGGGGACTGGGGGCTATGAACAGTAC. As protein: CASSLGTGGYEQY. The CDR3 in its entirety is CASSLGTGGYEQYF.

This clone was seen a few times. Gene names refer to mouse genes. From the germline J gene comes the end of the CDR3, since the read stops 1 residue before it. The V and J genes are TRBV26 and TRBJ2-7; a possible D gene is TRBD1 (5 bases). The V end lost 2 bases, the J end lost 3 bases, and 11 bases lay between the germline ends. The CDR3 sequence is 14 residues long. Germline V gives CDR1 KGHPV, CDR2 FQNQEV (reference sequence). Partial CDR3 DNA: TGTGCCAGCAGTCTGGGCAGGGCAGGCTATGAACAGTAC. This gives the protein CASSLGRAGYEQY. The whole CDR3 protein reads CASSLGRAGYEQYF.

For this clone: Gene names and germline match the mouse. The read gets to within 1 residue of the CDR3 end, and the germline J gene fills in the rest. V and J are TRBV26 and TRBJ1-1; D gene ambiguous. Trimming removed 2 bases from V and 1 base from J, with 2 bases in between. The germline CDR1 and CDR2 sequences are KGHPV and FQNQEV (reference sequence). The CDR3 length is 12 residues. The covered CDR3 bases are TGTGCCAGCAGTCTGGTAAACACAGAAGTCTTC. Translated: CASSLVNTEVF. The entire CDR3 protein is CASSLVNTEVFF. Combining the CDR3 with reference TRBV26 and TRBJ1-1 gives the whole variable domain NSKVIQTPRYLVKGQGQKAKMRCIPEKGHPVVFWYQQNKNNEFKFLINFQNQEVLQQIDMTEKRFSAECPSNSPCSLEIQSSEAGDSALYLCASSLVNTEVFFGKGTRLTVV.

By frequency in the sample, this clone is medium-sized. Gene names refer to mouse genes. The read ends 1 residue shy of where the CDR3 ends; the end is completed using the germline J gene. This chain uses TRBV26 with TRBJ2-1; 12 nucleotides align to TRBD1. CDR1 and CDR2 (germline): KGHPV, FQNQEV (reference sequence). The CDR3 has 14 amino acids. V gave up 4 bases and J gave up 6 bases; unmatched junction bases: 1. The chain's CDR3 is CASSRDRGRAEQFF. The sequenced CDR3 bases are TGTGCCAGCAGTCGGGACAGGGGGCGTGCTGAGCAGTTC. Looking up the rest from reference TRBV26 and TRBJ2-1 gives the full variable domain: NSKVIQTPRYLVKGQGQKAKMRCIPEKGHPVVFWYQQNKNNEFKFLINFQNQEVLQQIDMTEKRFSAECPSNSPCSLEIQSSEAGDSALYLCASSRDRGRAEQFFGPGTRLTVL.

As to this clone: Mouse gene names apply. This chain's CDR3 is CASGGDWGGRSETLYF. CDR3 DNA, as far as it was read: TGTGCCAGCGGTGGAGACTGGGGGGGGCGATCAGAAACGCTGTAT. The V call is TRBV13-2, the J call TRBJ2-3; 11 bases are a match to TRBD2. Read data end 1 residue before the CDR3 end; the end is taken from the germline J gene. Trimming cost V 3 bases and J 4 bases; bases outside gene matches: 7. CDR1 NNHNN and CDR2 SYGAGS come from the germline V gene (reference sequence). The CDR3 is 16 amino acids.

On this clone: Genes and germline are mouse. Read sequence stops 1 residue before the CDR3 end, and the germline J gene provides the missing end. The V gene is TRBV26, the J gene TRBJ1-4; TRBD1 matches 11 bases. Germline V CDR1 and CDR2: KGHPV, FQNQEV (reference sequence). This CDR3 is built from 15 residues. V gave up 3 bases and J gave up 6 bases; unmatched junction bases: 3. CDR3 DNA, as far as it was read: TGTGCCAGCAGTCTCCCGGGACAGGGGGACGAAAGATTATTT. Its translation is CASSLPGQGDERLF. The full CDR3 protein reads CASSLPGQGDERLFF.

Notes on this clone: Genes here carry mouse names. CDR3 region: CASSPPLGGRFEQYF. The sequenced part of the CDR3 DNA is TGTGCAAGCAGCCCTCCTCTGGGGGGGCGCTTTGAACAGTAC. V gene TRBV16 combines with J gene TRBJ2-7; TRBD2 matches at 10 bases. The CDR3 end falls 1 residue outside the read, so it is completed with the germline J gene. This CDR3 region has 15 residues. Germline V lookup: CDR1 SGHSA, CDR2 FRNQAP. Trimming took 5 bases from V and 6 from J; bases not matched to a gene: 10.

Remarks on this clone: These gene names are mouse names. From the germline J gene comes the end of the CDR3, since the read stops 1 residue before it. V is TRBV12-1 and J is TRBJ2-5; D gene unclear. Trimming shortened V by 2 bases and J by 0 bases, and 8 bases separated the two germline ends. CDR1 is SGHSN and CDR2 is HYEKVE in the germline V gene. The CDR3 consists of 14 residues. The DNA read from the CDR3 is TGTGCCAGCTCTCCCGGGATTAACCAAGACACCCAGTAC. This translates into CASSPGINQDTQY. In full, the CDR3 reads CASSPGINQDTQYF.

As concerns this clone: Gene names denote mouse genes. The read stops 1 residue short of the end of the CDR3; the missing end is completed from the germline J gene. The chain recombines TRBV13-1 with TRBJ2-5; D may correspond to TRBD1 or TRBD2 (5 bases each). There are 15 residues in the CDR3. V gave up 3 bases and J gave up 0 bases, with 11 bases separating them. Germline-derived CDR1 and CDR2 are NSHNY and SYGAGN. CDR3 sequence reads: CASSGGTFNQDTQYF. The part of the CDR3 DNA that was read is TGTGCCAGCAGTGGCGGGACCTTTAACCAAGACACCCAGTAC.

Concerning this clone: Germline and genes here are mouse. The read finishes 1 residue shy of the CDR3 end, and the germline J gene is used to complete it. This chain links TRBV12-1 with TRBJ2-4; no definite D call. In germline, CDR1 is SGHSN, CDR2 HYEKVE. Trimming removed 0 bases from V and 2 bases from J, with 8 bases in between. The CDR3 has 14 amino acids. Incomplete CDR3 DNA: TGTGCCAGCTCTCTCGCTCCTACTCAAAACACCTTGTAC. Translated, it gives CASSLAPTQNTLY. The full-length CDR3 reads as CASSLAPTQNTLYF.

Note on this clone: The gene names given are mouse names. The read stops 1 residue short of the end of the CDR3; the missing end is completed from the germline J gene. V and J are TRBV2 and TRBJ2-5; the match to TRBD2 covers 9 bases. V was clipped by 0 bases and J by 3 bases; unmatched bases: 1. Germline CDR1 and CDR2: LGHNA and YSYQKL. The CDR3 covers 15 residues. The chain's CDR3 is CASSQDGTGQDTQYF. CDR3 bases read: TGTGCCAGCAGCCAAGATGGGACTGGGCAAGACACCCAGTAC.

The count of this clone is one. Genes here carry mouse names. The read is 1 residue too short to cover the CDR3 end, so that end is filled in from the germline J gene. J is TRBJ2-2 and V is TRBV15, with TRBD2 matching 12 bases. V trimming: 6 bases; J trimming: 0 bases; junction bases outside the gene matches: 5. Germline CDR1 and CDR2: SGHND and FRSKSL. CDR3 length: 17 amino acids. The CDR3 protein is CASRQTGGASNTGQLYF. CDR3 DNA (partial): TGTGCCAGCAGACAGACTGGGGGGGCGTCAAACACCGGGCAGCTCTAC.

As to this clone: Mouse names are used for the genes. Read coverage stops 1 residue before the CDR3 terminus; the germline J gene supplies the remainder. V usage is TRBV3 and J usage is TRBJ2-3, with TRBD2 matching over 10 bases. The germline CDR1 and CDR2 sequences are SNHLY and FYNGKV (reference sequence). The CDR3 is made up of 15 amino acids. The trim removed 7 bases at V and 0 bases at J, leaving 4 bases unmatched. The DNA read from the CDR3 is TGTGCCAGCAAGACTGGGGGGACTAGTGCAGAAACGCTGTAT. Encoded protein: CASKTGGTSAETLY. The complete CDR3 sequence is CASKTGGTSAETLYF.